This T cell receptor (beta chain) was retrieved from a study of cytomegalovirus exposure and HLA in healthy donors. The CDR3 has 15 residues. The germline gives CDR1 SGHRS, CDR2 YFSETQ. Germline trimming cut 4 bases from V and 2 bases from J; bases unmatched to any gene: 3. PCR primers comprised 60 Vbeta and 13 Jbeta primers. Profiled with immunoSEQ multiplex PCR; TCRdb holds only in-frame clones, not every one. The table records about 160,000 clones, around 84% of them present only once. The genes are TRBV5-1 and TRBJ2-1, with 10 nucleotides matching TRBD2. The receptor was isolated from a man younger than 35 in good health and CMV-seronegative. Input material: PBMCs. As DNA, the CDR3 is TGCGCCAGCAGCAGTAGCGGGGGGACCTACAATGAGCAGTTCTTC. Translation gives CASSSSGGTYNEQFF.